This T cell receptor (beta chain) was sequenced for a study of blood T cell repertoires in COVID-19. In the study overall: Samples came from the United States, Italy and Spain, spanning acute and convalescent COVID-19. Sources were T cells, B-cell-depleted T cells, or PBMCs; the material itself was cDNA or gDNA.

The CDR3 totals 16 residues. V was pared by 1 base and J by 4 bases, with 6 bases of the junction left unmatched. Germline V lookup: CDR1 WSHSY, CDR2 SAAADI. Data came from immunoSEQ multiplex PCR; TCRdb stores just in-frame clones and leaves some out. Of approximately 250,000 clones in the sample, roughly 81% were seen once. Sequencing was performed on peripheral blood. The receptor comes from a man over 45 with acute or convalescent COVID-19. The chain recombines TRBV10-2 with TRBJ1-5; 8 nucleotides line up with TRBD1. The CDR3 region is CASSEYDRGRNQPQHF. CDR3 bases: TGCGCCAGCAGTGAGTACGACAGGGGTAGAAATCAGCCCCAGCATTTT.